Included here is one T cell receptor (beta chain) sequence, with context. Its antigen is unidentified. For every sample, 100,000 or so TCR templates were assayed. Libraries were prepared by immunoSEQ multiplex PCR; TCRdb keeps only in-frame clonotypes and omits some of them. The repertoire holds some 80,000 clones, approximately 95% seen once, with approximately 17% in the top ten. V lost 1 base and J lost 8, with 14 bases in between. The CDR3 totals 14 residues. CDR1 and CDR2 (germline): SGHAT, FQNNGV. This sample was taken from a study of siplizumab effects on memory and regulatory T cells. Study-level points and caveats: The study found that siplizumab significantly reduced alloreactive sequences traceable to unstimulated CD4+ memory cells. Apparently more diverse than memory cells, naive T cells also seemed major alloresponse contributors. Mappable alloreactive CD4+ clones averaged roughly 69% Treg-derived with siplizumab versus 26.9% in controls.

The V and J genes are TRBV11-2 and TRBJ1-2, with a weak D call TRBD1 (5 bases). The specimen sequenced was CD8+ T cells sorted from blood. This sequence was found in a human donor in good health. The CDR3 loop is CASSLAAAGLGYTF. CDR3 in DNA: TGTGCCAGCAGCTTAGCCGCCGCAGGGTTGGGCTACACCTTC.